The clone carrying this T cell receptor gamma chain was counted between two and nine times. Its specificity is unknown. The same CDR3 is also encoded by other DNA sequences in this sample. CDR1 and CDR2 from the germline V gene are GITISATS and ISYDGTV (reference sequence). This CDR3 has 13 residues. J was trimmed by 3 bases and V by 3 bases; bases with no gene match: 5. The data belong to a study of Vδ1+ human thymocytes. Study-level results: Thymic TRG and TRD repertoires appeared highly polyclonal, with Gaussian CDR3 length distributions.

Purity of the sorted Vdelta1+ thymocytes ranged from roughly 97% to 99.6%. Sequences come from RNA converted to cDNA by reverse transcription. CDR3 amplicons came from multiplex PCR with pooled V-gene forward and constant-region reverse primers. TCRdb re-called the multiplex PCR reads via CATT. The sample shows approximately 20,000 gamma-chain clones, roughly 13% of them seen only once. The sequence was collected from a child in the first two years of life who had congenital heart surgery. Sequenced input: Vdelta1+ gamma-delta thymocytes from the thymus. Subset noted: FACS-sorted CD3+ TCRalphabeta- TCRVdelta1+ TCRVdelta2- thymocytes. V and J are TRGV9 and TRGJ1 or TRGJ2. The CDR3 protein is CALWELSYYKKLF. The CDR3 nucleotides read TGTGCCTTGTGGGAGCTGTCTTATTATAAGAAACTCTTT.